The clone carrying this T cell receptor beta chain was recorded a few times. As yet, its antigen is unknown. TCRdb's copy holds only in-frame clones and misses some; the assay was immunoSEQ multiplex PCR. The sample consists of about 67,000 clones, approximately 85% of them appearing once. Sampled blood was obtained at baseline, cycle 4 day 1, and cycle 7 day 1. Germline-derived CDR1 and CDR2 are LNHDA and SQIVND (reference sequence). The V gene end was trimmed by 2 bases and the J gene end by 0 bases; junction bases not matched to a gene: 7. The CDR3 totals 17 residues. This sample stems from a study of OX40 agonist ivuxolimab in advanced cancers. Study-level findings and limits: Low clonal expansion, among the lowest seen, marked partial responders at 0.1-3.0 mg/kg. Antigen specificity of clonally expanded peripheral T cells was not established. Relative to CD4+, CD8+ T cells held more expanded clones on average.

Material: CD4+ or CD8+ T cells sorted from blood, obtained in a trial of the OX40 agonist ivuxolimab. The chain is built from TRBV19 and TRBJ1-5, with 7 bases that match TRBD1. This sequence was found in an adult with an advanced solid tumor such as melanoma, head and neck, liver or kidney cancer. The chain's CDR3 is CASSISGQAYSNQPQHF. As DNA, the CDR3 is TGTGCCAGTAGTATATCTGGACAGGCCTATAGCAATCAGCCCCAGCATTTT.